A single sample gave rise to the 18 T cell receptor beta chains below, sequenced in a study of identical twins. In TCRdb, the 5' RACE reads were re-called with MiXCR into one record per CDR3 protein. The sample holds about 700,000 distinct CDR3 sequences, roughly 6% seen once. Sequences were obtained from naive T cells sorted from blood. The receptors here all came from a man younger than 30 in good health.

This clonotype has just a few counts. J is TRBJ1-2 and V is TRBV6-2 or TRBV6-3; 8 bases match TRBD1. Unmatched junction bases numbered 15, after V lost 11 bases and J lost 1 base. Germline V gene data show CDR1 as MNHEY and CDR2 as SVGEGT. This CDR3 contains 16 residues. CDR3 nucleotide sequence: TGTGCCTCCTCAGGGCACGGGACAGGCGGTAACTATGGCTACACCTTC. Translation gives CASSGHGTGGNYGYTF.

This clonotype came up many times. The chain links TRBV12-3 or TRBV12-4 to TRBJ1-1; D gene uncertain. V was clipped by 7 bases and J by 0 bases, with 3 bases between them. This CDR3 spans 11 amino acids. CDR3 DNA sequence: TGTGCCAGCATACTGAACACTGAAGCTTTCTTT. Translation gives CASILNTEAFF.

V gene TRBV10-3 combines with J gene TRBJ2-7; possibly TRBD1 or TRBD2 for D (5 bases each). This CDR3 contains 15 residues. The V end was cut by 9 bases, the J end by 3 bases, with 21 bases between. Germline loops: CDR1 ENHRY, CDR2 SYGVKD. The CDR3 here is CAIPPRQLRDYEQYF. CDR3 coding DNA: TGTGCCATTCCTCCTCGACAGCTGAGGGACTACGAGCAGTACTTC.

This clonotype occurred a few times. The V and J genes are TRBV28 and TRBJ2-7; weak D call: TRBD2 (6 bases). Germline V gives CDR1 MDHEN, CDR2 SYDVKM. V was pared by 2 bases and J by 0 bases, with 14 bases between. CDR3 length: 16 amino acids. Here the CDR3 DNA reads TGTGCCAGCAGTTTAGGGGTAGCGGCAATCTCCTACGAGCAGTACTTC. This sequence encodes CASSLGVAAISYEQYF.

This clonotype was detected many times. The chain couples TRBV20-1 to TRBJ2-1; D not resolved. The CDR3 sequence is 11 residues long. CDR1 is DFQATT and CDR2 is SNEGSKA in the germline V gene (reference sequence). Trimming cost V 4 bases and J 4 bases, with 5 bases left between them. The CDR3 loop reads CSAMRYNEQFF. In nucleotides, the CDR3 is TGCAGTGCTATGCGGTACAATGAGCAGTTCTTC.

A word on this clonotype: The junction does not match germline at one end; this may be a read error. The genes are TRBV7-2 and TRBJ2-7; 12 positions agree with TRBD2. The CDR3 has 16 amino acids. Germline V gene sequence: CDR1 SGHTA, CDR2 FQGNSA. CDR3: CASRLATSGSWYEQYF. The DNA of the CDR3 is TGTGCCAGCAGATTAGCGACTAGCGGGAGTTGGTACGAGCAGTACTTC.

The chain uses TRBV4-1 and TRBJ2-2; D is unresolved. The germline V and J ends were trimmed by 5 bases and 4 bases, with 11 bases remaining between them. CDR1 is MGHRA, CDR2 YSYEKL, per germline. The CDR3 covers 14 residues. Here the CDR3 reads CASSTRSPTGELFF. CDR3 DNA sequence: TGCGCCAGCAGCACGCGATCACCCACCGGGGAGCTGTTTTTT.

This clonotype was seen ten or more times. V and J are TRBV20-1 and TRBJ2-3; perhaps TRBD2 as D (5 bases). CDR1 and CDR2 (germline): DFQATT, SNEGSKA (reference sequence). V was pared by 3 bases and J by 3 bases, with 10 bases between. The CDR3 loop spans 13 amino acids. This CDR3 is CSASGERTDTQYF. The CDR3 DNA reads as TGCAGTGCTAGCGGGGAAAGGACAGATACGCAGTATTTT.

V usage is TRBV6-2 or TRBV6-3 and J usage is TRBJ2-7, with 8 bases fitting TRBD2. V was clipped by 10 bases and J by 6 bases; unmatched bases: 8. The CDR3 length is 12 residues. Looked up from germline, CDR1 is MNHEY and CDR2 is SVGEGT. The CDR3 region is CATARGALEQYF. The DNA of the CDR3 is TGTGCCACAGCGCGGGGGGCGCTCGAGCAGTACTTC.

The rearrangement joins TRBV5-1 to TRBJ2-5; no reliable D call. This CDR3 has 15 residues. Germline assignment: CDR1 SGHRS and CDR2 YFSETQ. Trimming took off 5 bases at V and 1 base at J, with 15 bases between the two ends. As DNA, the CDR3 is TGCGCCAGCAGGGCCGCTCGAATCTTCCAAGAGACCCAGTACTTC. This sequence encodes CASRAARIFQETQYF.

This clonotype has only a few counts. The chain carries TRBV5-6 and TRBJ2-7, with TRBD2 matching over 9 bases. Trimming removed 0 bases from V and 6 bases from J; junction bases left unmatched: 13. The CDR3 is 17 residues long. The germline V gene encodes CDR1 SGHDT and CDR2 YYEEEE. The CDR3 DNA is TGTGCCAGCAGCTTGGCGGCCGCTAGCGGGATTCGAGGCGAGCAGTACTTC. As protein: CASSLAAASGIRGEQYF.

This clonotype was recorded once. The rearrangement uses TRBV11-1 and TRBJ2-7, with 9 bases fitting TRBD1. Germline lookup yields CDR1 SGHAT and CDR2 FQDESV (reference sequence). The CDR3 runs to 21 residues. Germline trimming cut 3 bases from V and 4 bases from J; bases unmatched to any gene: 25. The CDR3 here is CASSFQPFLPDRGATLYEQYF. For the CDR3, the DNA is TGTGCCAGCAGCTTCCAACCCTTTCTTCCCGACAGGGGGGCGACCTTATACGAGCAGTACTTC.

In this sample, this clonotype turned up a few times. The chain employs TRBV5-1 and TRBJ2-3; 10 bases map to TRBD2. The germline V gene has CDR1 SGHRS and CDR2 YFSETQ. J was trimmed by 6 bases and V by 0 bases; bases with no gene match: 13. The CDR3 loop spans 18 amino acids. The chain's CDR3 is CASSLAPGLAGERDTQYF. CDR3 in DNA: TGCGCCAGCAGCTTGGCCCCTGGGCTAGCGGGAGAGCGGGATACGCAGTATTTT.

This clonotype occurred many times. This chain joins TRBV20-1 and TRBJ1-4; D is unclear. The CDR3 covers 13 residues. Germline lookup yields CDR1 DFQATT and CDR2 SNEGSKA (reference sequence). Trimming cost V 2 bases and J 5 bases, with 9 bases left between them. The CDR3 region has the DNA TGCAGTGCTAGACGGGGTTCGAATGAAAAACTGTTTTTT. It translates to CSARRGSNEKLFF.

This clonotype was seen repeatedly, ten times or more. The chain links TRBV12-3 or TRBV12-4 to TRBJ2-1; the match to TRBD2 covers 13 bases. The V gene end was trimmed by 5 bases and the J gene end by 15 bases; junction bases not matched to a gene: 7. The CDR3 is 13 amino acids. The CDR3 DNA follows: TGTGCCAGCAGTGGGACTAGCGGGATAACGATGTTCTTC. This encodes CASSGTSGITMFF.

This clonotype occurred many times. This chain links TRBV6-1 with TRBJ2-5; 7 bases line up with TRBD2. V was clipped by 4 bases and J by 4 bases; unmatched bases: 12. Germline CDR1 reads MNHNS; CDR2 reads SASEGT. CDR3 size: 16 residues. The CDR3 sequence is CASSAQTWLAGETQYF. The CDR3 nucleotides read TGTGCCAGCAGTGCTCAGACATGGTTAGCGGGAGAGACCCAGTACTTC.

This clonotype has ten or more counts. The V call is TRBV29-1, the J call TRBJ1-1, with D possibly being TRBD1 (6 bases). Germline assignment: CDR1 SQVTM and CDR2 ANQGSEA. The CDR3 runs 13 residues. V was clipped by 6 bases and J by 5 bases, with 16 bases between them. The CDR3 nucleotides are TGCAGCGTAGCCCAGGGGAGGGGGACTGAAGCTTTCTTT. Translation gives CSVAQGRGTEAFF.

The CDR3 spells CASSYSNRGLNYGYTF. The CDR3 DNA sequence: TGTGCCAGCAGTTACTCGAACCGGGGGCTTAACTATGGCTACACCTTC. This chain joins TRBV6-5 and TRBJ1-2, with a weak D call TRBD1 (6 bases). The V and J ends lost 0 bases and 1 base respectively, with 12 bases between them. Germline V gives CDR1 MNHEY, CDR2 SVGAGI. This CDR3 is 16 amino acids long.